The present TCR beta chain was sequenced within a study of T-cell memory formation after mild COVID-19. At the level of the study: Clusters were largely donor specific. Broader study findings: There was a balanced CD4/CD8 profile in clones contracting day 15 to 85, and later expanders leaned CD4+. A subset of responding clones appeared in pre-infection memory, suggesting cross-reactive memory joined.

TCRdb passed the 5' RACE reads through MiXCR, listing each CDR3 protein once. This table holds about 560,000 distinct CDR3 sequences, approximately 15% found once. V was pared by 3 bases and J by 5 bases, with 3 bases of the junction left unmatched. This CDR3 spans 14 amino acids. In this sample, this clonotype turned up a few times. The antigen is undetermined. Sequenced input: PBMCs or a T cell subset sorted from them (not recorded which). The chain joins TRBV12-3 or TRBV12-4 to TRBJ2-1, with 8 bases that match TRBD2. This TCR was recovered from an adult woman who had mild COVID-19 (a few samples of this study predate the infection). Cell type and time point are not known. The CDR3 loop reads CASSFTSGHNEQFF. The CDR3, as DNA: TGTGCCAGCAGTTTCACTAGCGGCCACAATGAGCAGTTCTTC.